This record concerns one TCR beta chain sequence. What it binds is not known. This sample was taken from a study of radiotherapy plus CTLA-4 blockade in lung cancer. As for the study in general: Among enrolled patients, roughly 17% responded and around 30% achieved disease control.

Study observations and caveats: Researchers report tumor-derived TCR clones expanding in blood after radiotherapy plus ipilimumab.

Germline-derived CDR1 and CDR2 are LNHDA and SQIVND (reference sequence). With 3 bases removed from V and 6 bases from J, the gap between germline ends came to 15 bases. The CDR3 covers 15 residues. Ipilimumab-mediated CTLA-4 blockade plus focal radiation was given to patients having chemo-refractory metastatic non-small-cell lung cancer. Assay used: immunoSEQ multiplex PCR; TCRdb lists only in-frame clones, some missing. The repertoire consists of around 90,000 clones, with 83% occurring once and the leading ten covering 0.84%. This material consisted of peripheral blood, taken from a patient treated with radiotherapy plus ipilimumab. The clonotype was recovered from a human donor with non-small cell lung cancer who had stable disease on radiotherapy plus ipilimumab. The V and J genes are TRBV19 and TRBJ2-1, with D hard to call. The CDR3 bases are TGTGCCAGTAGTATTATACACCAAGGGCGCAATGAGCAGTTCTTC. The encoded protein is CASSIIHQGRNEQFF.